This T cell receptor beta chain was profiled in a study of cytomegalovirus exposure and HLA in healthy donors. Study conclusions and caveats: That first-cohort TCR clusters tended to co-occur in the roughly 130 validation repertoires was found in a later analysis. Altogether, 164 TCR beta chains were recorded as cytomegalovirus-associated.

The V and J ends lost 5 bases and 0 bases respectively, with 11 bases between them. CDR1 and CDR2 from the germline V gene are SGHVS and FNYEAQ. The CDR3 covers 15 residues. Only in-frame clones appear in the TCRdb table, and some are missing; sequencing was by immunoSEQ multiplex PCR. The table has about 160,000 clones, about 95% seen once. Comments on this clone: Its antigen is unidentified.

The sequence derives from a woman aged 18-29 years in good health and CMV-seronegative. The sequenced sample consisted of PBMCs. The V call is TRBV7-6, the J call TRBJ2-1; maybe TRBD2 (6 bases). The CDR3: CASSRGTHSYNEQFF. In nucleotides, the CDR3 is TGTGCCAGCAGCCGAGGGACTCACTCCTACAATGAGCAGTTCTTC.